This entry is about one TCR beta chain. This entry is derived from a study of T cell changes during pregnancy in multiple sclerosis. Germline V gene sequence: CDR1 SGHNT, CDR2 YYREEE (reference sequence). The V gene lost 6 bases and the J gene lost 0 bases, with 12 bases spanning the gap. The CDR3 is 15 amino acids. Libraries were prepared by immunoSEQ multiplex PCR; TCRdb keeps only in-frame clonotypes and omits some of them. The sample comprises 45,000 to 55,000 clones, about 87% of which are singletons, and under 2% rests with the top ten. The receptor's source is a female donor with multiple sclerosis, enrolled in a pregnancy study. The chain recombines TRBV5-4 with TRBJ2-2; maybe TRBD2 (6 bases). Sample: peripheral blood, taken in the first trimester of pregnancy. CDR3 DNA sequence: TGTGCCAGCATCCCTGGGAGGACGAACACCGGGGAGCTGTTTTTT. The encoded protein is CASIPGRTNTGELFF.